Sequencing of this TCR beta chain was carried out in a study of T cell repertoires in cytomegalovirus infection. Study-level points and caveats: HLA-C-restricted CMV clonotypes gave the most frequent clonotype in two of eight donors.

The CDR3 consists of 16 residues. The germline V and J ends were trimmed by 1 base and 4 bases, with 15 bases remaining between them. Germline loops: CDR1 SGHVS, CDR2 FQNEAQ. TCRdb passed the reads through MiXCR, listing each CDR3 protein once. The data contain approximately 250,000 distinct CDR3 sequences, under 8.5% of them singletons. The table lists this clonotype with many counts. The antigen remains undetermined. Sequenced input: PBMCs. The TCR originated in a human donor in good health (CMV status not recorded). Some clones in this sample may be carry-over from other donors' samples. The rearrangement joins TRBV7-8 to TRBJ2-3; tentatively, D is TRBD1 (5 bases). CDR3: CASSLGQMGRADTQYF. CDR3 sequence (DNA): TGTGCCAGCAGCTTAGGACAGATGGGAAGAGCAGATACGCAGTATTTT.